One sample yielded the 8 T cell receptor beta chains listed below, sequenced in a study of blood T cells in healthy people across ages. A second PCR, run for roughly 7 to 12 cycles, used a sample-barcoded 5' primer plus a J-beta primer mix. TCRdb itself ran the 5' RACE reads through MiXCR, one entry per CDR3 protein. The sample holds about 1.5 million distinct CDR3 sequences, around two fifths seen once. The material sequenced was blood. The receptors here all came from a woman aged 18-29 years in good health.

The gene calls are TRBV7-9 and TRBJ2-5; D ambiguous. TRBJ2-7 explains the end of the DNA better; the J call may be wrong. CDR3 size: 14 residues. Germline V gives CDR1 SEHNR, CDR2 FQNEAQ (reference sequence). The CDR3 here is CASSGLEPRHEQYF. Written as DNA, the CDR3 is TGTGCCAGCAGCGGCCTAGAGCCGCGGCACGAGCAGTACTTC.

J is TRBJ2-3 and V is TRBV27; D perhaps matches TRBD2 (6 bases). With 5 bases removed from V and 0 bases from J, the gap between germline ends came to 15 bases. Germline V gene sequence: CDR1 MNHEY, CDR2 SMNVEV (reference sequence). There are 16 residues in the CDR3. The chain's CDR3 is CASSLWRGLSTDTQYF. The CDR3 DNA reads TGTGCCAGCAGTCTCTGGAGGGGACTGAGCACAGATACGCAGTATTTT.

This clonotype came up a few times. The CDR3 loop reads CSAAPPPAGGYEQYF. In DNA form, the CDR3 reads TGCAGTGCCGCCCCCCCCCCGGCGGGAGGCTACGAGCAGTACTTC. The chain recombines TRBV20-1 with TRBJ2-7, with TRBD2 matching over 8 bases. V trimming: 6 bases; J trimming: 3 bases; junction bases outside the gene matches: 13. The germline gives CDR1 DFQATT, CDR2 SNEGSKA (reference sequence). This CDR3 comprises 15 residues.

There are a few counts of this clonotype. The V gene is TRBV28, the J gene TRBJ2-3; maybe TRBD1 (6 bases). Trimming stripped 8 bases from V and 6 bases from J, with 18 bases between. CDR1 and CDR2 (germline): MDHEN, SYDVKM. The CDR3 is 14 amino acids. In nucleotides, the CDR3 is TGTGCCAGCGGGATTGCGCAGGGGTTTGATACGCAGTATTTT. It is translated as CASGIAQGFDTQYF.

This chain joins TRBV12-5 and TRBJ1-1; D gene unclear. The CDR3 length is 14 residues. The V gene lost 2 bases and the J gene lost 2 bases, with 9 bases spanning the gap. Germline values: CDR1 LGHNT, CDR2 FRNRAP. The CDR3 protein is CASGLSGSNTEAFF. The CDR3, as DNA: TGTGCTAGTGGTTTGTCCGGGTCCAACACTGAAGCTTTCTTT.

The chain combines TRBV9 with TRBJ2-3; D is unresolved. The CDR3 is 12 residues long. Germline values: CDR1 SGDLS, CDR2 YYNGEE. Trimming shortened V by 3 bases and J by 4 bases, and 6 bases separated the two germline ends. CDR3 DNA sequence: TGTGCCAGCAGCGATACCCCAGATACGCAGTATTTT. Protein sequence: CASSDTPDTQYF.

The chain uses TRBV7-8 and TRBJ1-5; D unclear. V was cut by 1 base and J by 3 bases, with 13 bases left in between. The CDR3 consists of 16 residues. From germline, CDR1 is SGHVS and CDR2 FQNEAQ. CDR3 coding DNA: TGTGCCAGCAGCTTAGACAGACTTATGTTCAATCAGCCCCAGCATTTT. Protein sequence: CASSLDRLMFNQPQHF.

The chain recombines TRBV10-3 with TRBJ2-1, with 11 bases aligning to TRBD2. Per germline, CDR1 ENHRY and CDR2 SYGVKD. The V and J ends lost 3 bases and 10 bases, in that order; junction bases with no gene match: 5. CDR3 length equals 14 residues. CDR3 sequence reads: CAISDSGGAEEQFF. CDR3 nucleotides: TGTGCCATCAGTGATAGCGGGGGGGCAGAGGAGCAGTTCTTC.